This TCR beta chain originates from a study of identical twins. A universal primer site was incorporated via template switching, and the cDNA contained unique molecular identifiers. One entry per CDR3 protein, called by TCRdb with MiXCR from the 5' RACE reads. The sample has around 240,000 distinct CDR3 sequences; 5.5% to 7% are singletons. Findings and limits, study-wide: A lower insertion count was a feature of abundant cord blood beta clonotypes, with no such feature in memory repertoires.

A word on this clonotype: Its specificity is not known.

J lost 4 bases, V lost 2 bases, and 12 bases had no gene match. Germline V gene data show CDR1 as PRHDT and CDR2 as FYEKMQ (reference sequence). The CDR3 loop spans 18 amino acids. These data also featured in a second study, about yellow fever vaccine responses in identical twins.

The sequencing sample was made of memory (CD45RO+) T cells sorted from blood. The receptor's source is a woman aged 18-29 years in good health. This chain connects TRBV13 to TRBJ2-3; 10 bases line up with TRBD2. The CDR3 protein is CASSLLLAGARGADTQYF. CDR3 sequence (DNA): TGTGCCAGCAGCTTACTCCTAGCGGGAGCCCGAGGGGCAGATACGCAGTATTTT. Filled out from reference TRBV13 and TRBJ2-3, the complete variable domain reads AAGVIQSPRHLIKEKRETATLKCYPIPRHDTVYWYQQGPGQDPQFLISFYEKMQSDKGSIPDRFSAQQFSDYHSELNMSSLELGDSALYFCASSLLLAGARGADTQYFGPGTRLTVL.